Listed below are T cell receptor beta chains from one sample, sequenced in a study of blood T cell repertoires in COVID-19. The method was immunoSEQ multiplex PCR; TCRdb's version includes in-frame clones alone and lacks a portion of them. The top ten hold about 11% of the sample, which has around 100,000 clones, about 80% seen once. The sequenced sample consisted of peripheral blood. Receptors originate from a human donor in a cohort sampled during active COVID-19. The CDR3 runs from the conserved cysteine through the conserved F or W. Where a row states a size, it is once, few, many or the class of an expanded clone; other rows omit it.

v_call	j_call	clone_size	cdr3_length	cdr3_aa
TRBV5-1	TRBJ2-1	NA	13	CASIRTGGDEQFF
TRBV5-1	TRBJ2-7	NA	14	CACKSGTAGYEQYF
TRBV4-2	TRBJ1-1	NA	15	CASSLPGGQNTEAFF
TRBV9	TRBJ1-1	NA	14	CASSVGATNTEAFF
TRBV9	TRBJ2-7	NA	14	CASSVGGNSYEQYF
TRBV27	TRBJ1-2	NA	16	CASSPKSGQKNYGYTF
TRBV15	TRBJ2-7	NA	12	CATSRDGYEQYF
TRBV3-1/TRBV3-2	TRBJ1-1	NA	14	CASSQKQGATEAFF
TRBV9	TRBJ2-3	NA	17	CASSLEWSGGSTDTQYF
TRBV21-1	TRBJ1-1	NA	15	CASSETGQSNTEAFF
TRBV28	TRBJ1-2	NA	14	CASSQEQANYGYTF
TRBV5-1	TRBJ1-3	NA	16	CASSLGTGPEGNTIYF
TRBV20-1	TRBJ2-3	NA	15	CSASLLAGGQDTQYF
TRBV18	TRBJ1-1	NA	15	CASSATQGRLTEAFF
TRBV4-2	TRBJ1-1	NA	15	CASSQDPRGDTEAFF
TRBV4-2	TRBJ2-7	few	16	CASSQDLAGASYEQYF
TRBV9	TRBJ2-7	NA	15	CASSVEAGGSYEQYF
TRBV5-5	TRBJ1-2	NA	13	CASSMEGGIGYTF
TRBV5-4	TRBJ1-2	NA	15	CASSKGQGGNYGYTF
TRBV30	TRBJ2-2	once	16	CAWSVKVGRGTGELFF
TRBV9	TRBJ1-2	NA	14	CASSQNFGSHGYTF
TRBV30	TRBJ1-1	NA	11	CAWGEGSEAFF
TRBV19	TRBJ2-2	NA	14	CASSIEGRGGELFF
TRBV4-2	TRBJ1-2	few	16	CASSQGEAGSYYGYTF
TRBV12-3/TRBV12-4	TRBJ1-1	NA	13	CASQQGPNTEAFF
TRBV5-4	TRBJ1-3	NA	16	CASSLGPGGLGNTIYF
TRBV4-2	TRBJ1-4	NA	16	CASSQGTGGTNEKLFF
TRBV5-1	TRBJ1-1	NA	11	CASKSFTEAFF
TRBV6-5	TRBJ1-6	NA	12	CASSPRVSPLHF
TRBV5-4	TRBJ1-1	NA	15	CASSLMKGAKSEAFF
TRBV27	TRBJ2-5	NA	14	CASRGGGRGETQYF
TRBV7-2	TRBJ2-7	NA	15	CASRPGGGRGYEQYF
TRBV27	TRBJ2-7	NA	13	CAIGLAGYDEQYF
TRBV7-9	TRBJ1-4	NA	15	CASSLWTATNEKLFF
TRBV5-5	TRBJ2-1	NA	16	CASSSRLAGGSKEQFF
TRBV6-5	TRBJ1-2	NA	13	CASSQDRLNGYTF
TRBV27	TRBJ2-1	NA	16	CASSSPSSTSLSEQFF
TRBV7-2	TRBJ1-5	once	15	CASSHDRNSNQPQHF
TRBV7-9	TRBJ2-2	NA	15	CASSLDGIRAGELFF
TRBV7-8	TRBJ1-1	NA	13	CASSLKQNTEAFF
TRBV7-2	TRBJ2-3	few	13	CASSLQGADTQYF
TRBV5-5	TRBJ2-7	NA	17	CASSSSVVMTVAYEQYF
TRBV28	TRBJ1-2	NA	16	CASSPATGTRNYGYTF
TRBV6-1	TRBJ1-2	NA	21	CASSERAVHRGLLFGIYGYTF
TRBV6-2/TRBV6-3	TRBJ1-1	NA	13	CASSYSGIFEAFF
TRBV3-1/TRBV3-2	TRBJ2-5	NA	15	CASSQDHRTEGTQYF
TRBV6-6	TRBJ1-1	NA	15	CASRGPLTGYTEAFF
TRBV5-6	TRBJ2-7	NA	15	CASRETGIDVYEQYF
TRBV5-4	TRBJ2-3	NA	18	CASSLGYLAGGNTDTQYF
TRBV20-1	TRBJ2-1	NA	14	CSASSRARYGEQFF